The source of this T cell receptor (beta chain) is a study of OX40 agonist ivuxolimab in advanced cancers. Looking at the study overall: Hepatocellular carcinoma, melanoma, renal cell or head and neck cancer occurred in dose-escalation patients. The eligibility criteria allowed prior anti-PD-1, anti-PD-L1 or anti-CTLA-4 therapy, and 30% to 40% had some.

Some clones are missing from TCRdb's copy, which holds only in-frame ones; the method was immunoSEQ multiplex PCR. The table lists roughly 32,000 clones, about 80% of them singletons, with around 25% in the top ten. The CDR3 covers 15 residues. V shed 2 bases and J 3 bases; nucleotides not matched to a gene: 0. Germline V gene sequence: CDR1 KGHSH, CDR2 LQKENI. Peripheral blood came from all dose cohorts at three timepoints. The rearrangement uses TRBV18 and TRBJ2-5; 13 positions agree with TRBD2. This TCR was recovered from an adult with an advanced solid tumor such as melanoma, head and neck, liver or kidney cancer. Sample: CD4+ or CD8+ T cells sorted from blood, taken in a trial of the OX40 agonist ivuxolimab. The CDR3 reads CASSPGTSGEETQYF. As DNA, the CDR3 is TGTGCCAGCTCACCAGGGACTAGCGGGGAAGAGACCCAGTACTTC.